The clone carrying this T cell receptor beta chain was observed many times. The data stem from a study of molecular identifiers for immune sequencing clone quantification. Germline CDR1 and CDR2: MGHRA and YSYEKL. Trimming at V came to 2 bases and at J to 5 bases, leaving 8 bases not matched to a gene. This CDR3 region has 16 residues. Libraries of bulk TCR were made by previously described methods (with listed TCR primers). A single record per CDR3 protein comes from TCRdb applying MiXCR to the PCR reads. The sample carries about 70,000 distinct CDR3 sequences, around 18% recorded once. The rearrangement links TRBV4-1 to TRBJ1-1; 10 nucleotides line up with TRBD1. The clonotype originates from a human donor in good health. Some libraries in this study had Jurkat cell RNA spiked in. Source material: naive CD8+ T cells from blood, with Jurkat cell RNA spiked in. Subset noted: FACS-sorted CD8+CD4-CCR7+CD45RA+ naive T cells. For the CDR3, the DNA is TGCGCCAGCAGCCAACGAGACAGGGGGCGAGGGACTGAAGCTTTCTTT. Translating it yields CASSQRDRGRGTEAFF.